In this sample, the clone carrying this TCR beta chain turned up once. Antigen: not known. The sample's time point: cycle 4 day 1 (C4D1), after 6 weeks of nivolumab. In every patient, relapse followed autologous stem cell transplantation, while exposure to brentuximab vedotin differed. The sample belongs to a study of PD-1 blockade in classical Hodgkin lymphoma. CDR3 length: 14 residues. The germline V and J ends were trimmed by 0 bases and 6 bases, with 8 bases remaining between them. CDR1 and CDR2 (germline): LNHDA, SQIVND (reference sequence). Study conclusions and caveats: Baseline diversity resembling that of newly diagnosed patients was seen in complete responders. CD4+ TCR diversity rose significantly by C4D1, and CD8+ TCR diversity did not.

TCRdb keeps only in-frame clones here, not all; method: immunoSEQ multiplex PCR. The sample lists about 64,000 clones; approximately 92% were seen once. Sample: peripheral blood mononuclear cells (PBMCs), taken before the fourth cycle of nivolumab. The chain joins TRBV19 to TRBJ2-2; D gene unclear. The TCR sequence derives from a human donor with classical Hodgkin lymphoma. The CDR3 protein is CASSIDSLPGELFF. In nucleotides, the CDR3 is TGTGCCAGTAGTATAGATTCTCTCCCCGGGGAGCTGTTTTTT.